The entry that follows covers one TCR beta chain sequence. Its antigen remains unknown. Deep-level running was used for the assay. Method: immunoSEQ multiplex PCR; TCRdb's copy keeps in-frame clones and lacks some. The profile shows 2 million to 2.5 million clones, approximately 95% of them singletons. CDR3 length: 14 residues. Trimming stripped 2 bases from V and 10 bases from J, with 16 bases between. Germline CDR1 is SGHRS and CDR2 is YFSETQ. This sample is drawn from a study of shared clonotypes between healthy human individuals. The study, taken as a whole, reports: Clonotype sharing among donors was thought likely to change with sequencing depth. With four donors compared, about 5.2% of naive CD4 clonotypes were shared. What limited the represented genetic and exposure-history diversity was the small number of donors.

The rearrangement joins TRBV5-1 to TRBJ2-1; D is perhaps TRBD2 (6 bases). The sample consisted of naive CD4+ T cells from PBMCs. Subset denoted: CD45RA+ positively selected. The source of this sequence is a man aged 18 to 29 in good health. Some clones in this sample may be carry-over from other donors' samples. CDR3 residues: CASSFSSGQSEQFF. The CDR3 bases are TGCGCCAGCAGCTTCTCCAGCGGGCAGTCAGAGCAGTTCTTC.